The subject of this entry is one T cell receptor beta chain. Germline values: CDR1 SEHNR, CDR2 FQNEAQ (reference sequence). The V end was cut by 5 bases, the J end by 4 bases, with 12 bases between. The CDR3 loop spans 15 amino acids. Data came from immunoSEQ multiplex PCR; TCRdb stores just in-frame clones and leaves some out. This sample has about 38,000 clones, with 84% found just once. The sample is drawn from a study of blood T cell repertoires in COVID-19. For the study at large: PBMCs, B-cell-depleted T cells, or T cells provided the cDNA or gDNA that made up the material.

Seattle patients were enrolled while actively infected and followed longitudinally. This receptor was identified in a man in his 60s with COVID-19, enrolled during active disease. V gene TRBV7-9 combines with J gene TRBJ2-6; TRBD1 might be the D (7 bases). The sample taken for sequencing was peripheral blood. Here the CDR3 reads CASSQEGAGANVLTF. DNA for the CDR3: TGTGCCAGCAGCCAGGAGGGGGCCGGGGCCAACGTCCTGACTTTC. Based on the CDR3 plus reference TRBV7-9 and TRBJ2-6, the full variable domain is DTGVSQNPRHKITKRGQNVTFRCDPISEHNRLYWYRQTLGQGPEFLTYFQNEAQLEKSRLLSDRFSAERPKGSFSTLEIQRTEQGDSAMYLCASSQEGAGANVLTFGAGSRLTVL.